Listed here are 30 T cell receptor beta chains from one sample, sequenced in a study of T-cell reconstitution after alpha-beta-depleted transplantation in children. Unique molecular identifiers were built into the TCRbeta library. TCRdb reprocessed the PCR reads via MiXCR and lists one record per CDR3 protein. The table has approximately 240,000 distinct CDR3 sequences, roughly a tenth seen once. The source was PBMCs, collected before TCRalphabeta/CD19-depleted stem cell transplant. The receptors were gathered from a child under two years old with acute myeloid leukemia, due to receive a stem cell transplant.

This clonotype was seen at least ten times. CDR3 amino acids: CASSYQGRNTEAFF. The DNA of the CDR3 is TGTGCCAGCAGCTACCAGGGAAGGAACACTGAAGCTTTCTTT. The rearrangement links TRBV7-9 to TRBJ1-1; perhaps TRBD1 as D (5 bases). CDR3 length: 14 residues. The V end lost 4 bases, the J end lost 1 base, and 10 bases lay between the germline ends. Germline assignment: CDR1 SEHNR and CDR2 FQNEAQ (reference sequence).

This clonotype was seen many times. This chain links TRBV15 with TRBJ2-5; tentative D call: TRBD2 (5 bases). Trimming left V 3 bases short and J 3 bases short, with 14 bases between. Germline values: CDR1 LNHNV, CDR2 YYDKDF (reference sequence). CDR3 length: 15 residues. The CDR3 is CATSSGRTPEETQYF. In nucleotides, the CDR3 is TGTGCCACCAGCAGTGGCCGGACTCCAGAAGAGACCCAGTACTTC. Filled out from reference TRBV15 and TRBJ2-5, the complete variable domain reads DAMVIQNPRYQVTQFGKPVTLSCSQTLNHNVMYWYQQKSSQAPKLLFHYYDKDFNNEADTPDNFQSRRPNTSFCFLDIRSPGLGDTAMYLCATSSGRTPEETQYFGPGTRLLVL.

At least ten counts were recorded for this clonotype. The J gene is TRBJ2-2, the V gene TRBV7-2; D tentatively reads TRBD1 or TRBD2 (5 bases each). V lost 1 base, J lost 6 bases, and 6 bases lay in between. Germline CDR1 SGHTA, CDR2 FQGNSA. The CDR3 spans 13 residues. CDR3 in DNA: TGTGCCAGCAGCTTAGTGGGACCCGGGGAGCTGTTTTTT. It encodes CASSLVGPGELFF.

The sample holds many counts of this clonotype. The V call is TRBV5-1, the J call TRBJ1-6, with 7 bases that match TRBD1. This CDR3 has 16 residues. Germline lookup yields CDR1 SGHRS and CDR2 YFSETQ. Trimming cost V 3 bases and J 6 bases; bases outside gene matches: 9. DNA for the CDR3: TGCGCCAGCAGCTCGAGCCGGGACAGTGTTAATTCACCCCTCCACTTT. Amino acids: CASSSSRDSVNSPLHF.

This clonotype was found many times. The rearrangement links TRBV7-9 to TRBJ2-7; TRBD2 is a possible D gene (5 bases). V lost 1 base, J lost 2 bases, and 12 bases lay in between. In germline, CDR1 is SEHNR, CDR2 FQNEAQ (reference sequence). This CDR3 has 15 amino acids. CDR3 coding DNA: TGTGCCAGCAGCTTAGGAGGGTTGGTAACCTACGAGCAGTACTTC. This codes for CASSLGGLVTYEQYF.

This clonotype was seen ten or more times. The genes are TRBV20-1 and TRBJ2-2; 10 bases are a match to TRBD2. With 3 bases clipped from V and 0 bases from J, the junction kept 4 bases outside the gene matches. The length of the CDR3 is 16 residues. Germline V CDR1 and CDR2: DFQATT, SNEGSKA (reference sequence). The CDR3 spells CSASGLAGANTGELFF. The CDR3 nucleotides are TGCAGTGCTAGCGGGCTAGCGGGAGCGAACACCGGGGAGCTGTTTTTT.

At least ten counts were recorded for this clonotype. The chain links TRBV9 to TRBJ2-1; 10 bases align to TRBD2. With 0 bases clipped from V and 4 bases from J, the junction kept 10 bases outside the gene matches. This CDR3 is 18 amino acids long. The germline V gene encodes CDR1 SGDLS and CDR2 YYNGEE. DNA for the CDR3: TGTGCCAGCAGCGTAGGTCCCCTTCCTAGCGGGGGTTACAATGAGCAGTTCTTC. Translating it yields CASSVGPLPSGGYNEQFF.

This clonotype came up many times. The rearrangement joins TRBV12-3 or TRBV12-4 to TRBJ1-1, with TRBD1 matching 7 bases. V trimming: 3 bases; J trimming: 4 bases; junction bases outside the gene matches: 17. The CDR3 consists of 18 residues. As DNA, the CDR3 is TGTGCCAGCAGTTTCCCCCAGGGGGACAGTAAGGGGGGCACTGAAGCTTTCTTT. It codes for CASSFPQGDSKGGTEAFF.

In its sample, this clonotype was seen many times. CDR3 protein: CASSNPLRQTEQYF. Written as DNA, the CDR3 is TGTGCCAGCAGTAATCCTTTAAGACAGACCGAGCAGTACTTC. The rearrangement joins TRBV2 to TRBJ2-7; possibly TRBD1 for D (5 bases). Germline CDR1 reads SNHLY; CDR2 reads FYNNEI. The CDR3 loop spans 14 amino acids. V lost 5 bases to trimming and J lost 6 bases, with 17 bases between them.

This clonotype was counted ten times or more. The chain carries TRBV7-2 and TRBJ2-7; 13 bases fit TRBD2. CDR1 SGHTA and CDR2 FQGNSA come from the germline V gene. The V segment lost 6 bases and the J segment 5 bases; nucleotides outside the gene matches: 10. The CDR3 runs to 16 residues. The chain's CDR3 is CASSLRLAGGPDEQYF. CDR3 sequence (DNA): TGTGCCAGCAGTCTACGACTAGCGGGAGGTCCCGACGAGCAGTACTTC.

This clonotype has at least ten counts. The rearrangement links TRBV5-1 to TRBJ1-5; D is unresolved. The CDR3 loop spans 15 amino acids. CDR1 and CDR2 (germline): SGHRS, YFSETQ. Between the trimmed V and J ends, which lost 0 bases and 4 bases, there was a span of 11 bases. CDR3 coding DNA: TGCGCCAGCAGCTTGGAAAGTGGACGGAATCAGCCCCAGCATTTT. Residues: CASSLESGRNQPQHF.

This clonotype appeared many times. The rearrangement joins TRBV18 to TRBJ2-1; the D gene could be TRBD1 or TRBD2 (5 bases each). Germline CDR1 and CDR2: KGHSH and LQKENI. The V gene lost 3 bases and the J gene lost 4 bases, with 16 bases spanning the gap. The CDR3 covers 16 residues. The CDR3 protein is CASSPGSGPIYNEQFF. The CDR3 nucleotides are TGTGCCAGCTCACCGGGCTCGGGACCTATATACAATGAGCAGTTCTTC.

This clonotype has a count of ten or more. V and J are TRBV5-5 and TRBJ1-5; D uncertain. CDR1 is SGHKS and CDR2 is YYEKEE in the germline V gene (reference sequence). The V end lost 2 bases, the J end lost 6 bases, and 9 bases lay between the germline ends. The CDR3 has 13 amino acids. As DNA, the CDR3 is TGTGCCAGCAGCTTCAGAGTAATTCAGCCCCAGCATTTT. This encodes CASSFRVIQPQHF. The full variable domain, its missing parts supplied by reference TRBV5-5 and TRBJ1-5, is DAGVTQSPTHLIKTRGQQVTLRCSPISGHKSVSWYQQVLGQGPQFIFQYYEKEERGRGNFPDRFSARQFPNYSSELNVNALLLGDSALYLCASSFRVIQPQHFGDGTRLSIL.

This clonotype was seen a few times. The chain joins TRBV23-1 to TRBJ2-7; no definite D call. TRBV23-1 is sorted into the ORF group, with uncertain function. The V gene lost 4 bases and the J gene lost 2 bases, with 18 bases spanning the gap. This CDR3 has 16 amino acids. The CDR3 protein is CASSPGRDETPYEQYF. The CDR3 DNA reads TGCGCCAGCAGTCCTGGCAGAGATGAAACCCCCTACGAGCAGTACTTC.

This clonotype was counted ten times or more. V usage is TRBV3-1 and J usage is TRBJ1-5, with D uncertain. CDR3 length equals 12 residues. V was clipped by 2 bases and J by 9 bases, with 8 bases between them. The germline V gene encodes CDR1 LGHDT and CDR2 YNNKEL (reference sequence). Here the CDR3 reads CASSQTDGPQHF. The CDR3 DNA reads as TGTGCCAGCAGCCAAACGGATGGGCCCCAGCATTTT.

This clonotype appeared many times. The chain couples TRBV29-1 to TRBJ1-1, with TRBD1 matching 7 bases. Germline V lookup: CDR1 SQVTM, CDR2 ANQGSEA. This CDR3 contains 10 residues. J lost 9 bases, V lost 7 bases, and 5 bases had no gene match. This chain's CDR3 is CSALTGKAFF. The CDR3, as DNA: TGCAGCGCCTTGACAGGGAAAGCTTTCTTT.

This clonotype was seen at least ten times. The CDR3 reads CASSLGVAGGPRTGELFF. The DNA of the CDR3 is TGTGCCAGCAGCTTGGGGGTAGCGGGAGGGCCAAGGACCGGGGAGCTGTTTTTT. The J gene is TRBJ2-2, the V gene TRBV6-1, with 11 bases aligning to TRBD2. The CDR3 length is 18 residues. In germline, CDR1 is MNHNS, CDR2 SASEGT. After removal of 6 bases from V and 5 bases from J, the junction contained 14 bases not matched to a gene.

This clonotype came up many times. The rearrangement links TRBV7-2 to TRBJ2-7; D not resolved. This CDR3 has 15 amino acids. V dropped 1 base and J dropped 4 bases, with 14 bases sitting between them. CDR1 SGHTA and CDR2 FQGNSA come from the germline V gene. The CDR3 bases are TGTGCCAGCAGCTTAGAGCCGTGGCCTTATTACGAGCAGTACTTC. This encodes CASSLEPWPYYEQYF.

In its sample, this clonotype was seen many times. The CDR3 bases are TGCGCCAGCAGCTTGGCTATGAACACCGGGGAGCTGTTTTTT. This translates into CASSLAMNTGELFF. The chain recombines TRBV5-1 with TRBJ2-2; D unresolved. The V gene lost 0 bases and the J gene lost 1 base, with 4 bases spanning the gap. This CDR3 is built from 14 residues. Germline assignment: CDR1 SGHRS and CDR2 YFSETQ.

In regard to this clonotype: Given a much more abundant clone one base away, this may be a read error. CDR3 sequence reads: CASSGTTAETQYF. CDR3 in DNA: TGTGCCAGCAGCGGGACAACGGCGGAGACCCAGTACTTC. This chain links TRBV6-1 with TRBJ2-5, with a tentative D call TRBD1 (6 bases). The CDR3 is 13 amino acids. The V gene lost 6 bases and the J gene lost 5 bases, with 13 bases spanning the gap. The V gene's germline CDR1 is MNHNS and CDR2 SASEGT.

In this sample, this clonotype turned up many times. This rearrangement joins TRBV5-1 to TRBJ1-2; 9 positions match TRBD1. With V trimmed by 7 bases and J by 4 bases, 23 bases remained unmatched. The CDR3 length is 19 residues. Germline CDR1 reads SGHRS; CDR2 reads YFSETQ. CDR3 bases: TGCGCCAGCCGCCCCCTCGGGGGACAGGGCTTTTTTCGGGCCTATGGCTACACCTTC. Residues: CASRPLGGQGFFRAYGYTF.

This clonotype was seen many times. The chain employs TRBV25-1 and TRBJ2-1, with D hard to call. The CDR3 consists of 13 residues. Germline CDR1 MGHDK, CDR2 SYGVNS. Trimming stripped 1 base from V and 7 bases from J, with 8 bases between. CDR3 region: CASSEFSRNEQFF. The DNA for the CDR3 is TGTGCCAGCAGTGAATTTTCCAGAAATGAGCAGTTCTTC.

This clonotype was detected once. The J gene is TRBJ2-5, the V gene TRBV18; 10 nucleotides match TRBD2. Germline-derived CDR1 and CDR2 are KGHSH and LQKENI. V was clipped by 0 bases and J by 4 bases; unmatched bases: 5. The CDR3 consists of 16 residues. The DNA for the CDR3 is TGTGCCAGCTCACCACCCGGGACTAGCGTGGTAGAGACCCAGTACTTC. It encodes CASSPPGTSVVETQYF.

This clonotype came up many times. The chain uses TRBV5-1 and TRBJ2-1, with 8 positions matching TRBD2. The CDR3 is made up of 16 amino acids. V was pared by 0 bases and J by 6 bases, with 8 bases of the junction left unmatched. The V gene's germline CDR1 is SGHRS and CDR2 YFSETQ. This CDR3 reads CASSLEGLGGSNEQFF. The CDR3 DNA sequence: TGCGCCAGCAGCTTGGAGGGACTAGGGGGGAGCAATGAGCAGTTCTTC.

This clonotype was seen repeatedly, ten times or more. This chain joins TRBV12-3 or TRBV12-4 and TRBJ1-5; D is undetermined. The CDR3 is 13 residues long. Trimming pared 7 bases from V and 0 bases from J, leaving 7 bases between. The CDR3 is CASTQHSNQPQHF. The CDR3 DNA sequence: TGTGCCAGCACCCAACATAGCAATCAGCCCCAGCATTTT.

V usage is TRBV28 and J usage is TRBJ2-4; unclear D gene. This CDR3 comprises 11 residues. The germline gives CDR1 MDHEN, CDR2 SYDVKM. V was pared by 6 bases and J by 6 bases, with 6 bases between. CDR3 nucleotide sequence: TGTGCCAGCAGGGCCGGAAACATTCAGTACTTC. It specifies CASRAGNIQYF. Full variable domain (remainder filled in from reference TRBV28 and TRBJ2-4): DVKVTQSSRYLVKRTGEKVFLECVQDMDHENMFWYRQDPGLGLRLIYFSYDVKMKEKGDIPEGYSVSREKKERFSLILESASTNQTSMYLCASRAGNIQYFGAGTRLSVL.

This clonotype has ten or more counts. The rearrangement joins TRBV5-1 to TRBJ1-6; tentative D call: TRBD1 (5 bases). V lost 5 bases to trimming and J lost 5 bases, with 11 bases between them. The germline CDR1 and CDR2 sequences are SGHRS and YFSETQ. The CDR3 loop spans 14 amino acids. CDR3 loop: CASRWQGNNSPLHF. The DNA of the CDR3 is TGCGCCAGCAGGTGGCAGGGTAATAATTCACCCCTCCACTTT.

This clonotype was counted many times. The rearrangement joins TRBV10-3 to TRBJ2-4; D possibly corresponds to TRBD2 (5 bases). CDR1 and CDR2 from the germline V gene are ENHRY and SYGVKD. With 10 bases removed from V and 0 bases from J, the gap between germline ends came to 13 bases. The CDR3 is 14 residues long. CDR3 nucleotides: TGTGCCACCACCCCGGGAATAGCCAAAAACATTCAGTACTTC. It codes for CATTPGIAKNIQYF.

This clonotype was recorded at least ten times. The rearrangement joins TRBV10-3 to TRBJ2-7; no definite D call. CDR3 length: 12 amino acids. Trimming took 6 bases from V and 0 from J, leaving 6 bases between them. The V gene's germline CDR1 is ENHRY and CDR2 SYGVKD. The CDR3 sequence is CAISGSSYEQYF. The DNA for the CDR3 is TGTGCCATCAGCGGCAGCTCCTACGAGCAGTACTTC.

The table lists this clonotype with many counts. V and J are TRBV5-1 and TRBJ1-4; a weak D match, TRBD1 (5 bases). Germline assignment: CDR1 SGHRS and CDR2 YFSETQ. Between the trimmed V and J ends, which lost 3 bases and 8 bases, there was a span of 11 bases. The CDR3 is made up of 13 amino acids. In DNA form, the CDR3 reads TGCGCCAGCAGCTGGGACCACGGGGAAAAACTGTTTTTT. Translation: CASSWDHGEKLFF.